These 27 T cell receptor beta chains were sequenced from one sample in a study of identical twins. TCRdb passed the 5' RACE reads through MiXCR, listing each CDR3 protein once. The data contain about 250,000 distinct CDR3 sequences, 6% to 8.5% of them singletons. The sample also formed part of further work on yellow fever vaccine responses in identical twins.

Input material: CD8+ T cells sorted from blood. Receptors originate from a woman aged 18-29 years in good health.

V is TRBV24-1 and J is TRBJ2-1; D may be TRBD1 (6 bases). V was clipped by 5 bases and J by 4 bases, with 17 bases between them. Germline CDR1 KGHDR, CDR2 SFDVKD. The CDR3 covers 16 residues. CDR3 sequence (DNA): TGTGCCACCAGTGCAGGGGTATGGGCAGAGTACAATGAGCAGTTCTTC. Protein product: CATSAGVWAEYNEQFF.

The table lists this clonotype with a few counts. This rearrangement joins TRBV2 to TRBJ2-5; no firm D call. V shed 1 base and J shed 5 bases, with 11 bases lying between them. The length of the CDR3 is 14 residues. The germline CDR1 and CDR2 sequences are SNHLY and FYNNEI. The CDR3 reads CASSEGGSWETQYF. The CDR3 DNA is TGTGCCAGCAGTGAAGGGGGTAGCTGGGAGACCCAGTACTTC.

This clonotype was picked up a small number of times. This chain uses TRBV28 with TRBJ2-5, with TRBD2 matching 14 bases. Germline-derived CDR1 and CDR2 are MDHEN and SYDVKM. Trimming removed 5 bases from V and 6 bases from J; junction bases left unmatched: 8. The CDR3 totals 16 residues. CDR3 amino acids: CASSAGLAGVGKTQYF. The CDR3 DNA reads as TGTGCCAGCAGTGCGGGACTAGCGGGAGTAGGAAAGACCCAGTACTTC.

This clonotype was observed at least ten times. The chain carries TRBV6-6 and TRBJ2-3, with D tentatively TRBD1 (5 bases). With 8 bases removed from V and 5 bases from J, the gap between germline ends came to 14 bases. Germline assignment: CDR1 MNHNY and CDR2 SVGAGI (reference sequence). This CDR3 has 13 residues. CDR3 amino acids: CASGAASGDTQYF. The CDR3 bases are TGTGCCAGCGGGGCGGCGTCAGGAGATACGCAGTATTTT.

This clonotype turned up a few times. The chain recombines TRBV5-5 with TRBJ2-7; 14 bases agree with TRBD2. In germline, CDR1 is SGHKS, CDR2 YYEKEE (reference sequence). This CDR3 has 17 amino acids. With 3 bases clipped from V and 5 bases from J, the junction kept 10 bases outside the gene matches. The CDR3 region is CASSSNPGLAGADEQYF. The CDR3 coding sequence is TGTGCCAGCAGCTCAAACCCGGGACTAGCGGGAGCTGACGAGCAGTACTTC.

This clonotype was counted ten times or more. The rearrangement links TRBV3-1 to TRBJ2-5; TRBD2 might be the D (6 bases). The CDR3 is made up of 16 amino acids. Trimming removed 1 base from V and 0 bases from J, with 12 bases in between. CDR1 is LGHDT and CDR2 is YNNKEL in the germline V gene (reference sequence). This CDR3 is CASSQGGTEYQETQYF. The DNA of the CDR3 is TGTGCCAGCAGCCAAGGCGGGACCGAGTACCAAGAGACCCAGTACTTC.

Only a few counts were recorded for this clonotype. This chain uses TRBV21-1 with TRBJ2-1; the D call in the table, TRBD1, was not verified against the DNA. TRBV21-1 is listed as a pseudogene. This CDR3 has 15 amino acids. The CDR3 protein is CASSKAVGGYDEQFF. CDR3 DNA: TGTGCCAGCAGCAAAGCAGTGGGGGGGTACGATGAGCAGTTCTTC.

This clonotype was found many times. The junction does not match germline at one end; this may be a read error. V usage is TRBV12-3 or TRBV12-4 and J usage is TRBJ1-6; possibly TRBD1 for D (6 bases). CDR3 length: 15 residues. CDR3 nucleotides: TGTGCCAGCAGCTTAGGAACAGGGAGGTGGTCACCCCTCCACTTT. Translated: CASSLGTGRWSPLHF.

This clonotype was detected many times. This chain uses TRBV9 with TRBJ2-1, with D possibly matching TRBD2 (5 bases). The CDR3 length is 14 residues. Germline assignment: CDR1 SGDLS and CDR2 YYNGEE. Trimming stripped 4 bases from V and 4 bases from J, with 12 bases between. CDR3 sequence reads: CASSPPGTYNEQFF. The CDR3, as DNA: TGTGCCAGCAGCCCACCGGGAACTTACAATGAGCAGTTCTTC. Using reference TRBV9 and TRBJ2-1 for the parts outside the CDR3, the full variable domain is DSGVTQTPKHLITATGQRVTLRCSPRSGDLSVYWYQQSLDQGLQFLIQYYNGEERAKGNILERFSAQQFPDLHSELNLSSLELGDSALYFCASSPPGTYNEQFFGPGTRLTVL.

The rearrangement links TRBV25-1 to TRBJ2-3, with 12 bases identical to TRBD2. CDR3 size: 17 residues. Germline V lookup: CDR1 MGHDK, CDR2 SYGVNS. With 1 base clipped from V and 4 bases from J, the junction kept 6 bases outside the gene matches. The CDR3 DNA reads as TGTGCCAGCAGTGAATTGGCTAGCGGGAGGGAAGCAGATACGCAGTATTTT. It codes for CASSELASGREADTQYF.

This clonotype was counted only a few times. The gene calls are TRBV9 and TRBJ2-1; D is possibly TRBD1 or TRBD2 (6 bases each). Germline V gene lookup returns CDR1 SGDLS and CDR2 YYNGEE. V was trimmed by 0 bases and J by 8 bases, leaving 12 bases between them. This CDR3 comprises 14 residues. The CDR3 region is CASSVGHRGDEQFF. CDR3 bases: TGTGCCAGCAGCGTAGGGCATAGGGGGGATGAGCAGTTCTTC.

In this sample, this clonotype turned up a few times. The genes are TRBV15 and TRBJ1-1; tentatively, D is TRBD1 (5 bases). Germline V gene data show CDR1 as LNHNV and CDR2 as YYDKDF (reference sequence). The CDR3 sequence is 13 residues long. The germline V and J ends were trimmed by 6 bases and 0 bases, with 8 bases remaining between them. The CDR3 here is CATSPGLNTEAFF. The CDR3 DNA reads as TGTGCCACCAGTCCGGGACTGAACACTGAAGCTTTCTTT.

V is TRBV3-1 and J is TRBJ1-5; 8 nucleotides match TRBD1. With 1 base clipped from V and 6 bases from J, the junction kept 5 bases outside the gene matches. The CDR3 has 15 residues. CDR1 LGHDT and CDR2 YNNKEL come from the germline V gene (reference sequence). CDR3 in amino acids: CASSQGQGSGQPQHF. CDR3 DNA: TGTGCCAGCAGCCAAGGACAGGGGTCAGGTCAGCCCCAGCATTTT.

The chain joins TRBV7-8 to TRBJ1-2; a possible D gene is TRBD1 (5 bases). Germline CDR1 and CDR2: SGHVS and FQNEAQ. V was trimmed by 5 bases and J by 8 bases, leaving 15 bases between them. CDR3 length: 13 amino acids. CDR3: CASSQDIFDGYTF. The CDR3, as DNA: TGTGCCAGCAGCCAGGACATCTTCGACGGCTACACCTTC.

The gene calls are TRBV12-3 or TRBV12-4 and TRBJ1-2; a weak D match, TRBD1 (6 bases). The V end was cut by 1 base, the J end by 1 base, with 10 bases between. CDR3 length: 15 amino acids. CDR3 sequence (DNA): TGTGCCAGCAGTTTAGGTCGGACAGATAACTATGGCTACACCTTC. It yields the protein CASSLGRTDNYGYTF.

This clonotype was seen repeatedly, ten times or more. The CDR3 spells CASRSLSANTGELFF. The CDR3, as DNA: TGTGCCAGCAGATCCCTCAGTGCGAACACCGGGGAGCTGTTTTTT. The chain couples TRBV12-3 or TRBV12-4 to TRBJ2-2; D call uncertain. V lost 6 bases to trimming and J lost 0 bases, with 11 bases between them. The CDR3 is 15 amino acids.

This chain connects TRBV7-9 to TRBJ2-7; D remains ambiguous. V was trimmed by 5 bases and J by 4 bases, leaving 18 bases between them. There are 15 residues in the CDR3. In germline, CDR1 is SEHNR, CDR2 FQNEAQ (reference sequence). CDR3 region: CASSTALGNRYEQYV. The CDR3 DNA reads TGTGCCAGCAGCACCGCCCTGGGAAATCGTTACGAGCAGTACGTC.

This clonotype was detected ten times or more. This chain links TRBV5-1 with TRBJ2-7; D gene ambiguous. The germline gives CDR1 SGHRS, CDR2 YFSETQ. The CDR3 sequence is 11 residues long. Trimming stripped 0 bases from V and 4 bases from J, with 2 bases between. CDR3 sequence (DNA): TGCGCCAGCAGCTTGGAATACGAGCAGTACTTC. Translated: CASSLEYEQYF.

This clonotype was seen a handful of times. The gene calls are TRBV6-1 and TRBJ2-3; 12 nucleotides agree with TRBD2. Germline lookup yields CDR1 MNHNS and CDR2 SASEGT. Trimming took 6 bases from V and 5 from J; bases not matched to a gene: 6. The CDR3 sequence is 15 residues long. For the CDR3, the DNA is TGTGCCAGCAGGCTAGCGGGGGGGCCGATAGATACGCAGTATTTT. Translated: CASRLAGGPIDTQYF.

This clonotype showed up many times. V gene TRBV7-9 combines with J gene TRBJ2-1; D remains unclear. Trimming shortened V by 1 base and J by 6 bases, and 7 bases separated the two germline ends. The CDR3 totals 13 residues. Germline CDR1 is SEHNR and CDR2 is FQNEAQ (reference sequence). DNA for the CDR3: TGTGCCAGCAGCTTAGGTGGTTTCAATGAGCAGTTCTTC. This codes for CASSLGGFNEQFF. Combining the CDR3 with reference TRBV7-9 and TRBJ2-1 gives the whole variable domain DTGVSQNPRHKITKRGQNVTFRCDPISEHNRLYWYRQTLGQGPEFLTYFQNEAQLEKSRLLSDRFSAERPKGSFSTLEIQRTEQGDSAMYLCASSLGGFNEQFFGPGTRLTVL.

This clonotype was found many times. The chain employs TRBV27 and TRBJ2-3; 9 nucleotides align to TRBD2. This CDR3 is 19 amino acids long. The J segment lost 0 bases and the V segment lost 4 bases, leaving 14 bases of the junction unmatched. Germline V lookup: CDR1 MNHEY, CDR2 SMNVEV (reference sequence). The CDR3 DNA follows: TGTGCCAGCAGTTCCCCCGCAGGTAGCGGGAGATATAGCACAGATACGCAGTATTTT. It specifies CASSSPAGSGRYSTDTQYF.

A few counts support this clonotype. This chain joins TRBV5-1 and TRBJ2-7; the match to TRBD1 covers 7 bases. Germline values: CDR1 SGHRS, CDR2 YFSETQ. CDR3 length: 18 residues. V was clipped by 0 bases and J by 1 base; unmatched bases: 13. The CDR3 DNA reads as TGCGCCAGCAGCTTGGGGGAAGGGGGCGTATTTAATTCCTACGAGCAGTACTTC. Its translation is CASSLGEGGVFNSYEQYF.

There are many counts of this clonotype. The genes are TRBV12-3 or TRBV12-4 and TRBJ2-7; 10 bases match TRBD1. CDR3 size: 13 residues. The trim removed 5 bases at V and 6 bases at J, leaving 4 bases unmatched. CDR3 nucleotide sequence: TGTGCCAGCAGTGCCGGGACAGGGGTCGAGCAGTACTTC. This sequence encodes CASSAGTGVEQYF.

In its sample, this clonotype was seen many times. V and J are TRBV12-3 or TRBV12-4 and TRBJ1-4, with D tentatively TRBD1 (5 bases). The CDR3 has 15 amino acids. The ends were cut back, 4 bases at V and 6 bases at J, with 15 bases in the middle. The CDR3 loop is CASSSGDGADEKLFF. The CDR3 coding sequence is TGTGCCAGCAGTTCCGGGGACGGGGCAGATGAAAAACTGTTTTTT.

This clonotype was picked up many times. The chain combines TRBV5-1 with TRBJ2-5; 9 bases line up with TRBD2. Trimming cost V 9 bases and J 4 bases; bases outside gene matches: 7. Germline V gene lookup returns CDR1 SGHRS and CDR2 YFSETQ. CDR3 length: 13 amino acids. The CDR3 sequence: CATSSGAGETQYF. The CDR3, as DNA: TGCGCCACCTCTAGCGGGGCAGGAGAGACCCAGTACTTC.

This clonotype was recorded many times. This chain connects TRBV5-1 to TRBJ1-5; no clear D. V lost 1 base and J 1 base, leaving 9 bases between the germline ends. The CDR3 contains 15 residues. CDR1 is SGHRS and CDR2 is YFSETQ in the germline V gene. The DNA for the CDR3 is TGCGCCAGCAGCTTGCGGGGAGGGAGCAATCAGCCCCAGCATTTT. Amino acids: CASSLRGGSNQPQHF.

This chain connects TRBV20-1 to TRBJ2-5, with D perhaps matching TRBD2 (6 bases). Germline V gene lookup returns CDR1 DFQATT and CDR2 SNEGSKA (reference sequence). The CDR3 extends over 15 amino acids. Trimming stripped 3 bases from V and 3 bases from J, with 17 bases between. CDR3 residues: CSASPGLARKETQYF. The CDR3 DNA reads TGCAGTGCTAGCCCAGGTCTAGCGAGGAAAGAGACCCAGTACTTC.